This T cell receptor (beta chain) derives from a study of shared clonotypes between healthy human individuals. Unsorted PBMCs provided DNA that was sequenced on ten immunoSEQ deep assay plates. Assay used: immunoSEQ multiplex PCR; TCRdb lists only in-frame clones, some missing. The repertoire holds under 600,000 clones, with 75% to 80% as singletons. Points from the study as a whole: Researchers sampled blood only, noting tissue repertoires likely differ.

This clone was observed a few times. Its antigen is undetermined. J was trimmed by 5 bases and V by 3 bases; bases with no gene match: 5. This CDR3 region has 15 residues. CDR1 MNHEY and CDR2 SMNVEV come from the germline V gene (reference sequence). With unsorted samples, genomic DNA was obtained from 89 million or so PBMCs. Sequenced sample: PBMCs. The rearrangement joins TRBV27 to TRBJ1-5; 9 bases agree with TRBD1. The TCR was taken from a woman in her 40s in good health. Some clones in this sample may be carry-over from other donors' samples. CDR3 in DNA: TGTGCCAGCAGTTTTTGGGGACAGGGAGATCAGCCCCAGCATTTT. Its protein product is CASSFWGQGDQPQHF.